The rows below give T cell receptor beta chains drawn from one sample of a study of T-cell reconstitution after alpha-beta-depleted transplantation in children. Each CDR3 protein is one row after TCRdb ran MiXCR on the PCR reads. The data contain hundreds of thousands of distinct CDR3 sequences, around 12% of them singletons. The sample was PBMCs from the stem cell graft donor, taken from the stem cell graft. Source of these receptors: a human donor who donated a stem cell graft to a child with acute lymphoblastic leukemia. CDR3s include the opening cysteine and the closing phenylalanine or tryptophan. The order of the fields is CDR3 protein, V gene.

cdr3_aa: CASSYFEAGHNEQFF; v_call: TRBV6-5
cdr3_aa: CASSMWSEGTDTQYF; v_call: TRBV19
cdr3_aa: CSARFQGLPQNIQYF; v_call: TRBV20-1
cdr3_aa: CASSPGTLQETQYF; v_call: TRBV7-6
cdr3_aa: CSARDGTPGTLGAFF; v_call: TRBV20-1
cdr3_aa: CSARAASGITGELFF; v_call: TRBV20-1
cdr3_aa: CAISFTGTGKGNEQFF; v_call: TRBV10-3
cdr3_aa: CASSQASSGSYTEAFF; v_call: TRBV4-2
cdr3_aa: CASSLTGQGDQPQHF; v_call: TRBV28
cdr3_aa: CSALGPGKEQFF; v_call: TRBV29-1
cdr3_aa: CSAGTSGRETQYF; v_call: TRBV20-1
cdr3_aa: CASSVRQARGPQHF; v_call: TRBV7-2
cdr3_aa: CAISERDSYEQYF; v_call: TRBV10-3
cdr3_aa: CASTVDRPNSPLHF; v_call: TRBV27
cdr3_aa: CASSIIQRGSYEQYF; v_call: TRBV19
cdr3_aa: CSADGSGQGAGGELFF; v_call: TRBV20-1
cdr3_aa: CASSQFKDLGGELFF; v_call: TRBV4-3
cdr3_aa: CASSVGRGTEAFF; v_call: TRBV9
cdr3_aa: CASSLRVSGGSYEQYF; v_call: TRBV7-2
cdr3_aa: CAISERLAGGAYEQYF; v_call: TRBV10-3
cdr3_aa: CASSLKGAGGGYNEQFF; v_call: TRBV13
cdr3_aa: CSATSWDRSSYEQYF; v_call: TRBV20-1